The sequence of this T cell receptor beta chain was determined in a study of blood T cell repertoires in COVID-19. Study-wide background: Researchers got acute and convalescent COVID-19 samples from the United States, Italy and Spain. From T cells, B-cell-depleted T cells, or PBMCs came the material, which was cDNA or gDNA.

In its sample, this clone was seen once. Original processing methods: Amplification of reference gene primers was used by the study to estimate nucleated cell counts. TCRdb keeps only in-frame clones here, not all; method: immunoSEQ multiplex PCR. That table furnishes V, J and clone size, whereas the DNA furnished D and trimming. The sample has 88,000 or so clones; about 88% are singletons. The sequenced sample was peripheral blood. The sequence derives from a man aged 55 to 70 with acute or convalescent COVID-19.

The chain's CDR3 is CSAAGGSDGYTF. The CDR3 bases are TGCAGCGCGGCGGGAGGGTCGGATGGCTACACCTTC. The V and J genes are TRBV29-1 and TRBJ1-2; D is unresolved. Deletions cut 7 bases from V and 6 bases from J, with 15 bases between. Germline-derived CDR1 and CDR2 are SQVTM and ANQGSEA. The CDR3 is 12 residues long.